These 18 T cell receptor beta chains originate from one sample sequenced in a study of Graves' ophthalmopathy and Graves' hyperthyroidism. Amplifying from RNA transcripts, the study obtained TCR beta CDR3 regions. RT-PCR was first run with HTBI primers, then multiplex PCR in a second round. TCRdb re-analysed the multiplex PCR reads in MiXCR, keeping a single row per CDR3 protein. This table holds roughly 380,000 distinct CDR3 sequences, 15% found once. Material for sequencing was peripheral blood. The receptors were gathered from a woman between 18 and 30 years old with stable Graves' hyperthyroidism.

This clonotype was counted at least ten times. The rearrangement links TRBV19 to TRBJ1-1; D is unresolved. The V gene lost 2 bases and the J gene lost 0 bases, with 10 bases spanning the gap. Per germline, CDR1 LNHDA and CDR2 SQIVND (reference sequence). The CDR3 has 15 amino acids. The CDR3 bases are TGTGCCAGTAGTATACGGGCCGCGATGAACACTGAAGCTTTCTTT. It specifies CASSIRAAMNTEAFF.

This clonotype was detected many times. The chain recombines TRBV12-3 or TRBV12-4 with TRBJ1-2; 8 nucleotides align to TRBD1. This CDR3 comprises 15 residues. The V segment lost 4 bases and the J segment 4 bases; nucleotides outside the gene matches: 8. The CDR3 DNA reads TGTGCCAGCAGTTCCGGACAGGGAACCCTCTATGGCTACACCTTC. This codes for CASSSGQGTLYGYTF.

This clonotype was seen at least ten times. The V gene is TRBV6-1, the J gene TRBJ1-2, with D uncertain. The CDR3 is 14 amino acids. The V gene lost 6 bases and the J gene lost 2 bases, with 13 bases spanning the gap. Germline CDR1 and CDR2: MNHNS and SASEGT. CDR3 residues: CASSRTQLNYGYTF. CDR3 nucleotides: TGTGCCAGCAGCCGAACTCAGTTGAACTATGGCTACACCTTC.

This clonotype was detected many times. The CDR3 here is CASPFRRGETWDGANVLTF. As DNA, the CDR3 is TGTGCCAGCCCCTTCCGCAGGGGGGAAACCTGGGATGGGGCCAACGTCCTGACTTTC. This chain joins TRBV6-4 and TRBJ2-6; D perhaps matches TRBD1 (7 bases). V lost 8 bases and J 3 bases, leaving 26 bases between the germline ends. The CDR3 sequence is 19 residues long. Looked up from germline, CDR1 is MRHNA and CDR2 is SNTAGT.

This clonotype has ten or more counts. The rearrangement joins TRBV6-1 to TRBJ1-1, with TRBD1 matching over 9 bases. This CDR3 has 13 amino acids. Germline-derived CDR1 and CDR2 are MNHNS and SASEGT. The junction had 4 bases not matched to a gene; V was cut back by 7 bases and J by 4 bases. Here the CDR3 DNA reads TGTGCCAGCAAAGGGACAGGGATCACTGAAGCTTTCTTT. Translated, it gives CASKGTGITEAFF.

This clonotype was observed a handful of times. J is TRBJ1-3 and V is TRBV19, with 8 bases lining up with TRBD1. Germline assignment: CDR1 LNHDA and CDR2 SQIVND (reference sequence). Trimming cost V 6 bases and J 1 base; bases outside gene matches: 17. This CDR3 is built from 19 residues. The CDR3 spells CASSHGQGNPLSSGNTIYF. For the CDR3, the DNA is TGTGCCAGTAGCCACGGACAGGGCAACCCACTTTCATCTGGAAACACCATATATTTT.

This clonotype has a count of ten or more. The chain joins TRBV6-1 to TRBJ1-6, with no clear D. This CDR3 has 14 residues. The V and J ends lost 1 base and 9 bases respectively, with 10 bases between them. Per the germline V gene, CDR1 is MNHNS and CDR2 is SASEGT. In DNA, the CDR3 is TGTGCCAGCAGTGAAGATGGAAATATTTCACCCCTCCACTTT. Translated: CASSEDGNISPLHF.

This clonotype was observed at least ten times. The rearrangement uses TRBV6-1 and TRBJ2-6; no firm D call. V was clipped by 6 bases and J by 2 bases, with 11 bases between them. The length of the CDR3 is 15 residues. CDR1 is MNHNS, CDR2 SASEGT, per germline. CDR3 residues: CASSRLRAGANVLTF. The CDR3 DNA follows: TGTGCCAGCAGCCGGCTTCGGGCTGGGGCCAACGTCCTGACTTTC.

The V call is TRBV7-8, the J call TRBJ1-3; D is possibly TRBD1 (5 bases). Between the trimmed V and J ends, which lost 5 bases and 0 bases, there was a span of 11 bases. The CDR3 consists of 15 residues. Germline CDR1 and CDR2: SGHVS and FQNEAQ. CDR3 sequence reads: CASSVTGTSGNTIYF. CDR3 bases: TGTGCCAGCAGCGTAACCGGGACCTCTGGAAACACCATATATTTT.

The table lists this clonotype with a few counts. The CDR3 is CSGKKGGGGGNTIYF. DNA for the CDR3: TGCAGCGGGAAAAAGGGGGGCGGTGGTGGAAACACCATATATTTT. This chain joins TRBV20-1 and TRBJ1-3, with D perhaps matching TRBD1 (6 bases). The CDR3 sequence is 15 residues long. Per germline, CDR1 DFQATT and CDR2 SNEGSKA (reference sequence).

This sequence joins TRBV12-3 or TRBV12-4 and TRBJ2-5; D gene ambiguous. The CDR3 sequence is 15 residues long. The V end was cut by 1 base, the J end by 3 bases, with 12 bases between. CDR3 loop: CASSLVTRTEETQYF. In DNA form, the CDR3 reads TGTGCCAGCAGTTTAGTTACAAGGACCGAAGAGACCCAGTACTTC.

This clonotype was counted ten times or more. The genes are TRBV5-1 and TRBJ1-2; D gene unclear. The germline V gene has CDR1 SGHRS and CDR2 YFSETQ. V gave up 0 bases and J gave up 0 bases, with 9 bases separating them. This CDR3 has 15 amino acids. CDR3 residues: CASSLAEGANYGYTF. In nucleotides, the CDR3 is TGCGCCAGCAGCTTGGCCGAAGGAGCTAACTATGGCTACACCTTC.

This clonotype was counted between two and nine times. The gene calls are TRBV5-1 and TRBJ2-7; possible D gene TRBD1, 6 bases. Between the trimmed V and J ends, which lost 3 bases and 1 base, there was a span of 20 bases. Germline loops: CDR1 SGHRS, CDR2 YFSETQ. This CDR3 spans 17 amino acids. The CDR3: CASSSNFPGVPSYEQYF. DNA for the CDR3: TGCGCCAGCAGCTCAAATTTTCCAGGGGTGCCTTCCTACGAGCAGTACTTC.

This clonotype occurred many times. This sequence joins TRBV20-1 and TRBJ2-5, with D possibly matching TRBD1 (5 bases). The V end lost 2 bases, the J end lost 2 bases, and 24 bases lay between the germline ends. Germline CDR1 reads DFQATT; CDR2 reads SNEGSKA (reference sequence). The CDR3 is made up of 18 amino acids. The chain's CDR3 is CSARPDGVSGRRQETQYF. CDR3 nucleotide sequence: TGCAGTGCTAGACCCGATGGTGTGTCAGGGCGAAGACAAGAGACCCAGTACTTC.

This clonotype was counted ten times or more. This rearrangement joins TRBV12-3 or TRBV12-4 to TRBJ2-7; D is undetermined. The CDR3 length is 12 residues. The ends were cut back, 3 bases at V and 2 bases at J, with 5 bases in the middle. CDR3 nucleotides: TGTGCCAGCAGTTTGCGTCCCTACGAGCAGTACTTC. This translates into CASSLRPYEQYF.

This clonotype was recorded at least ten times. The CDR3 is CATRGVYSNQPQHF. In DNA, the CDR3 is TGTGCCACCCGGGGGGTTTACTCCAATCAGCCCCAGCATTTT. This sequence joins TRBV6-1 and TRBJ1-5; maybe TRBD1 (5 bases). The V end was cut by 10 bases, the J end by 3 bases, with 16 bases between. CDR3 length: 14 residues. The V gene's germline CDR1 is MNHNS and CDR2 SASEGT.

This clonotype was observed at least ten times. The chain uses TRBV20-1 and TRBJ2-7; 9 bases map to TRBD1. Losses at the gene ends were 7 bases for V and 7 bases for J; bases not matched to a gene: 14. The V gene's germline CDR1 is DFQATT and CDR2 SNEGSKA (reference sequence). The CDR3 covers 14 residues. In DNA, the CDR3 is TGCAGTGTTTTTTCCGGGACAGGGATGAAGGAGCAGTACTTC. This codes for CSVFSGTGMKEQYF.

This clonotype has a handful of counts. The chain combines TRBV3-1 with TRBJ1-2; D possibly corresponds to TRBD1 (5 bases). The CDR3 is made up of 14 amino acids. Germline CDR1 LGHDT, CDR2 YNNKEL (reference sequence). Trimming stripped 0 bases from V and 2 bases from J, with 7 bases between. CDR3 residues: CASSQERGNYGYTF. The CDR3 DNA reads TGTGCCAGCAGCCAAGAGAGGGGCAACTATGGCTACACCTTC.